The source of this T cell receptor (beta chain) is a study of blood T cell repertoires in COVID-19. Looking at the study overall: The study drew acute and convalescent COVID-19 samples from the United States, Italy and Spain. T cells, B-cell-depleted T cells, or PBMCs provided the cDNA or gDNA that served as material.

The V and J ends lost 6 bases and 4 bases respectively, with 12 bases between them. The CDR3 has 14 residues. CDR1 is MDHEN and CDR2 is SYDVKM in the germline V gene. Produced via immunoSEQ multiplex PCR; TCRdb's table is partial and in-frame only. The data hold roughly 76,000 clones, with more than 75% observed a single time. Sample: peripheral blood. The TCR comes from a woman aged 80 or older with active or convalescent COVID-19. This sequence joins TRBV28 and TRBJ2-2, with no clear D. The CDR3 is CASRASLSTGELFF. CDR3 sequence (DNA): TGTGCCAGCAGGGCTTCTCTCTCCACCGGGGAGCTGTTTTTT.